These T cell receptor beta chains were read from a single sample in a study of cytomegalovirus exposure and HLA in healthy donors. The repertoire was sequenced with immunoSEQ multiplex PCR; TCRdb's copy has only in-frame clones and lacks some. The table lists roughly 100,000 clones, approximately 69% of them singletons. The sequenced sample was PBMCs. The receptors were gathered from a young man in good health and CMV-seronegative. Each CDR3 is given with its conserved first and last residue. D genes are given only for firm matches. For some rows the clone size is stated as once, few or many, or as a class when expanded; others skip it.

clone_size	d_call	v_call	j_call	cdr3_nt	cdr3_aa
few	TRBD1	TRBV6-5	TRBJ2-7	TGTGCCAGCAGTCGCCCGGGACAGGGTGATGGCGAGCAGTACTTC	CASSRPGQGDGEQYF
.	.	TRBV19	TRBJ2-2	TGTGCCAGTAGTATACTCAGGGGCGGGGAGCTGTTTTTT	CASSILRGGELFF
.	TRBD1	TRBV25-1	TRBJ2-7	TGTGCCAGCAGTGAATATCGGACAGGGCTCTCCTACGAGCAGTACTTC	CASSEYRTGLSYEQYF
.	.	TRBV7-9	TRBJ2-1	TGTGCCAGCAGCTTAGTCGCGAGTTCGGGTGAGCAGTTCTTC	CASSLVASSGEQFF
.	.	TRBV6-1	TRBJ2-7	TGTGCCAGCAGTGAATATCGGGGACTCTCCTACGAGCAGTACTTC	CASSEYRGLSYEQYF
.	TRBD2	TRBV7-9	TRBJ2-3	TGTGCCAGCCGGATACTAGCGGGCACAGATACGCAGTATTTT	CASRILAGTDTQYF
few	TRBD2	TRBV2	TRBJ2-1	TGTGCCAGCAGTGGACTAGCGGGGATCTACAATGAGCAGTTCTTC	CASSGLAGIYNEQFF
.	TRBD2	TRBV7-9	TRBJ2-3	TGTGCCAGCAGCCCGCGGGAGGACTTCACAGATACGCAGTATTTT	CASSPREDFTDTQYF
.	TRBD1	TRBV5-1	TRBJ1-2	TGCGCCAGCAGCTTCCAGAGAGGCAGGGGGGAGGATGGCTACACCTTC	CASSFQRGRGEDGYTF
.	.	TRBV6-5	TRBJ1-1	TGTGCCAGCAATAAAGGGCGACAGTCGAACACTGAAGCTTTCTTT	CASNKGRQSNTEAFF
.	.	TRBV15	TRBJ2-7	.	CATSSSSVSYEQYF
.	TRBD2	TRBV11-3	TRBJ2-2	TGTGCCAGCAGCTTCATAGCGGGAGGGCCGTTCACCGGGGAGCTGTTTTTT	CASSFIAGGPFTGELFF
.	.	TRBV25-1	TRBJ1-4	TGTGCCAGCAGTGAGACGCCAGGCTATAATGAAAAACTGTTTTTT	CASSETPGYNEKLFF
few	.	TRBV7-2	TRBJ2-7	TGTGCCAGCAGCTTAAGACAGGCCTCCTACGAGCAGTACTTC	CASSLRQASYEQYF
.	TRBD2	TRBV6-4	TRBJ2-1	TGTGCCAGCAGTTTGGATCGGACTAGCAATGAGCAGTTCTTC	CASSLDRTSNEQFF